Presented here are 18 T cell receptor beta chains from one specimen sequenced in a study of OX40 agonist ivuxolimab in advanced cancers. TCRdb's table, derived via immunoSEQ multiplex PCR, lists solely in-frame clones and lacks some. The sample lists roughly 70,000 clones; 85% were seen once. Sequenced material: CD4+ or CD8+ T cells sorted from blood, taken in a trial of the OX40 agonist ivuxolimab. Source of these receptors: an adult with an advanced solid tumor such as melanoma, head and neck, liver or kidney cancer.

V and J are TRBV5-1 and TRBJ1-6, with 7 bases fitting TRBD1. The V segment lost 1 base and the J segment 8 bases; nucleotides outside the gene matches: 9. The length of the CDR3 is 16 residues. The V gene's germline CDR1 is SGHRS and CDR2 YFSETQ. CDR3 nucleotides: TGCGCCAGCAGCTTGTTCGCAGGGGGTTTACATTCACCCCTCCACTTT. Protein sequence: CASSLFAGGLHSPLHF.

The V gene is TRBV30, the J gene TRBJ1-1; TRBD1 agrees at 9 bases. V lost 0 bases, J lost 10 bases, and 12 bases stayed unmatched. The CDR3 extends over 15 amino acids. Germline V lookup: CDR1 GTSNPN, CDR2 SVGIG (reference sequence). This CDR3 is CAWSVSNSGTGRAFF. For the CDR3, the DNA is TGTGCCTGGAGTGTCTCAAATTCCGGGACAGGGCGAGCTTTCTTT.

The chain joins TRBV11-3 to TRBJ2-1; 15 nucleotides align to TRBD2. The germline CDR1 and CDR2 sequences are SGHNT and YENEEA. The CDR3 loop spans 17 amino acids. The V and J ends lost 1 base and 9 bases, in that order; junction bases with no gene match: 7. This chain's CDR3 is CASSLGGLAGGNGEQFF. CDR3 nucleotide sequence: TGTGCCAGCAGCTTAGGGGGACTAGCGGGAGGTAACGGTGAGCAGTTCTTC.

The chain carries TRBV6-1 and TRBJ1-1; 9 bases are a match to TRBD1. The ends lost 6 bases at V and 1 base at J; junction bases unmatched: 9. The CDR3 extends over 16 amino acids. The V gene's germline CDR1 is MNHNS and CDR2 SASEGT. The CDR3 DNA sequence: TGTGCCAGCAGGGAAATCTTACAGGGGGCGAACACTGAAGCTTTCTTT. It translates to CASREILQGANTEAFF.

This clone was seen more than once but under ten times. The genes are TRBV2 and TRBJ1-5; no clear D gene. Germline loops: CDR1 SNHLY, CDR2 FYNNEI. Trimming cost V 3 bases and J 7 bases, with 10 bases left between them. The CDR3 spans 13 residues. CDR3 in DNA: TGTGCCAGCAGTGACGGAGGTGGGCAGCCCCAGCATTTT. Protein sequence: CASSDGGGQPQHF.

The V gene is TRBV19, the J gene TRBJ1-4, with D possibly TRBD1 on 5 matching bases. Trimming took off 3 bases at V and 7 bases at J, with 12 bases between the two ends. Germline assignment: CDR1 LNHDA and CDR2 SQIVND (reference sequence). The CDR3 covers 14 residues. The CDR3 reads CASSIRGRGEKLFF. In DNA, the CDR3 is TGTGCCAGTAGTATCCGGGGGAGGGGTGAAAAACTGTTTTTT.

CDR3 amino acids: CASSFVGIGYGYTF. CDR3 DNA sequence: TGTGCCAGCAGCTTCGTGGGGATCGGCTATGGCTACACCTTC. This chain uses TRBV5-6 with TRBJ1-2, with no clear D. The CDR3 covers 14 residues. Looked up from germline, CDR1 is SGHDT and CDR2 is YYEEEE. Trimming cost V 2 bases and J 4 bases, with 12 bases left between them.

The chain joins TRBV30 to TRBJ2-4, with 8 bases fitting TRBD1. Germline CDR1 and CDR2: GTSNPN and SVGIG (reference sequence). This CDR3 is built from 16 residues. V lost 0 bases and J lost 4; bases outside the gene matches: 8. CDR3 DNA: TGTGCCTGGAGTGTACTGGGACAGGACCCAAAAAACATTCAGTACTTC. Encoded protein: CAWSVLGQDPKNIQYF. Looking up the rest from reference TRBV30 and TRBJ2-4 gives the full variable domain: SQTIHQWPATLVQPVGSPLSLECTVEGTSNPNLYWYRQAAGRGLQLLFYSVGIGQISSEVPQNLSASRPQDRQFILSSKKLLLSDSGFYLCAWSVLGQDPKNIQYFGAGTRLSVL.

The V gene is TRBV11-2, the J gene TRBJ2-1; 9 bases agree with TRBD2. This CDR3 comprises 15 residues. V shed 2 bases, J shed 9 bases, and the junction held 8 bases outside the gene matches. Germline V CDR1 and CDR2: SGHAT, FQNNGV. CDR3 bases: TGTGCCAGCAGCTTACTAGCGGGACTTAGTAGTGAGCAGTTCTTC. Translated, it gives CASSLLAGLSSEQFF.

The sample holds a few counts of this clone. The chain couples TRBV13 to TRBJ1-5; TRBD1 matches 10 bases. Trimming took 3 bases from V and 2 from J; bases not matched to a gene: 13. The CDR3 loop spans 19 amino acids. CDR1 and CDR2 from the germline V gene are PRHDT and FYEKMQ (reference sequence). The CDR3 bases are TGTGCCAGCAGCTTCACCCCGGGACAGGGGTATGGGGGCAATCAGCCCCAGCATTTT. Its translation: CASSFTPGQGYGGNQPQHF.

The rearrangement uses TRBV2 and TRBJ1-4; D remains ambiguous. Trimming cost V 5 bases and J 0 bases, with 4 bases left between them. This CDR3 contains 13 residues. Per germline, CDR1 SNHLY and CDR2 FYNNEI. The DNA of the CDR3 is TGTGCCAGCAGTCTTACAACTAATGAAAAACTGTTTTTT. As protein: CASSLTTNEKLFF.

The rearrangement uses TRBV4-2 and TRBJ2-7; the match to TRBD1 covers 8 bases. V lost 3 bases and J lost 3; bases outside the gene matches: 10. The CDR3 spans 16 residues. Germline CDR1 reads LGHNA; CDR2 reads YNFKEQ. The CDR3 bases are TGTGCCAGCAGCCACGTCGGACAGGGCACCTACTACGAGCAGTACTTC. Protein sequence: CASSHVGQGTYYEQYF.

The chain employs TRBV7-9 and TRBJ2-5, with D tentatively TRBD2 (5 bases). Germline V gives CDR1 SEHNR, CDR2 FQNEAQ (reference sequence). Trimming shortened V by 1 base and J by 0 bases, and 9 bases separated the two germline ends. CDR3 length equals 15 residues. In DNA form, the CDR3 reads TGTGCCAGCAGCTTAGTATTCGGGGACCAAGAGACCCAGTACTTC. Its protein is CASSLVFGDQETQYF. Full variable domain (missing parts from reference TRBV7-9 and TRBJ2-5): DTGVSQNPRHKITKRGQNVTFRCDPISEHNRLYWYRQTLGQGPEFLTYFQNEAQLEKSRLLSDRFSAERPKGSFSTLEIQRTEQGDSAMYLCASSLVFGDQETQYFGPGTRLLVL.

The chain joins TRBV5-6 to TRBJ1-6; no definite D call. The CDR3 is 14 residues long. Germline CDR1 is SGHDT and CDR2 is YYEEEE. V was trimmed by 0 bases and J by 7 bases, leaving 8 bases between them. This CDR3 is CASSLVTANSPLHF. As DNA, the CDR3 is TGTGCCAGCAGCTTGGTGACGGCCAATTCACCCCTCCACTTT.

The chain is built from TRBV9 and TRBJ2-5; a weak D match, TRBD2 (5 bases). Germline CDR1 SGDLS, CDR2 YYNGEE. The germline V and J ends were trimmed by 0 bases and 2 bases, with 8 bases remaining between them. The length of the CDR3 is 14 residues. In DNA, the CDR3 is TGTGCCAGCAGCGTAGGGCGCGGGCAAGAGACCCAGTACTTC. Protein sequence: CASSVGRGQETQYF.

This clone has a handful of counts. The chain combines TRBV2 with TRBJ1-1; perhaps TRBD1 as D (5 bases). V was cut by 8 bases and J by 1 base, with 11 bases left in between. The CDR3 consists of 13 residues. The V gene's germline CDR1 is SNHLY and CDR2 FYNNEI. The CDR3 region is CASRARANTEAFF. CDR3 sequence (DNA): TGTGCCAGCCGAGCCAGGGCGAACACTGAAGCTTTCTTT.

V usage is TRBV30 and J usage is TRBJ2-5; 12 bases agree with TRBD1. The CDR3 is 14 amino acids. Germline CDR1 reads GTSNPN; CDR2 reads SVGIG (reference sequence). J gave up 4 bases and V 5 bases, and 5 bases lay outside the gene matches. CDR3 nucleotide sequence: TGTGCCTGGGCCAGGGACAGGGGGCGAGAGACCCAGTACTTC. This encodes CAWARDRGRETQYF. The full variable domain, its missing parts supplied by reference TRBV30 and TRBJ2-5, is SQTIHQWPATLVQPVGSPLSLECTVEGTSNPNLYWYRQAAGRGLQLLFYSVGIGQISSEVPQNLSASRPQDRQFILSSKKLLLSDSGFYLCAWARDRGRETQYFGPGTRLLVL.

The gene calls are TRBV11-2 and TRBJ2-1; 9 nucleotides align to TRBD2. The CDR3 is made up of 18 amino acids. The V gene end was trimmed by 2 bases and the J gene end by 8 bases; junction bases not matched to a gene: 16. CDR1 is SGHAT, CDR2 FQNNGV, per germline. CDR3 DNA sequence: TGTGCCAGCAGCTTACGGGGAGTCAGTAGCGGGGGCCCCGATGAGCAGTTCTTC. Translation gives CASSLRGVSSGGPDEQFF.